The clone carrying this T cell receptor beta chain was detected only a few times. The sample originates from a study of T-cell memory formation after mild COVID-19. Study at large: TCR clusters largely stayed donor specific.

The CDR3 has 14 residues. CDR1 GTSNPN and CDR2 SVGIG come from the germline V gene (reference sequence). V was clipped by 8 bases and J by 6 bases; unmatched bases: 9. The authors produced TCR alpha and TCR beta cDNA libraries with sample barcodes and UMIs by 5'RACE using constant-segment primers. TCRdb re-called the 5' RACE reads through MiXCR, storing one row per CDR3 protein. The sample lists approximately 100,000 distinct CDR3 sequences, under 15% occurring once. The rearrangement uses TRBV30 and TRBJ2-2; 10 bases agree with TRBD2. The clonotype originates from an adult woman who had mild COVID-19 (a few samples of this study predate the infection). Cell type and time point are not known. Sequences were obtained from PBMCs or a T cell subset sorted from them (not recorded which). CDR3 coding DNA: TGTGCCGGGTGGGCTAGCGGGAGTTCCGGGGAGCTGTTTTTT. Translation gives CAGWASGSSGELFF.